Listed below are T cell receptor beta chains from one sample, sequenced in a study of blood T cell repertoires in COVID-19. Assay used: immunoSEQ multiplex PCR; TCRdb lists only in-frame clones, some missing. The sample records 90,000 to 120,000 clones, about 89% being singletons. Sequencing used peripheral blood. The source of these receptors is a man aged 35 to 55 with active or convalescent COVID-19. CDR3s include the opening cysteine and the closing phenylalanine or tryptophan. D genes are given only for firm matches. Rows give clone size only sometimes, using once, few, many, or a class for an expanded clone.

many	NA	15	TRBV2	TRBJ2-7	TGTGCCAGCAGACCGGGACTGTCGAGCTCCTACGAGCAGTACTTC	CASRPGLSSSYEQYF
NA	NA	13	TRBV27	TRBJ2-7	TGTGCCAGCAGTTTATTACAGGGAGCCGAGCAGTACTTC	CASSLLQGAEQYF
NA	NA	13	TRBV30	TRBJ1-2	TGTGCCTGGAGAGGGGCGGCTACGTGGGGCTACACCTTC	CAWRGAATWGYTF
NA	TRBD1	13	TRBV5-4	TRBJ1-2	TGTGCCAGCAGCTGGACGGGACAGGTCGGCTACACCTTC	CASSWTGQVGYTF
NA	NA	16	TRBV5-1	TRBJ2-2	TGCGCCAGCAGCTTGACAGCTTACATTCCTGCCGGGGAGCTGTTTTTT	CASSLTAYIPAGELFF
NA	TRBD2	14	TRBV15	TRBJ2-3	TGTGCCACCAGCAGAGTACTAGCGGGAGGTCAGCAGTATTTT	CATSRVLAGGQQYF
once	NA	13	TRBV7-2	TRBJ2-7	TGTGCCAGCAGCTTAGCGGAGTCCTACGAGCAGTACTTC	CASSLAESYEQYF
NA	NA	12	TRBV19	TRBJ1-4	TGTGCCAGTAATATGGGGCGCGAGAAACTGTTTTTT	CASNMGREKLFF
NA	NA	11	TRBV7-9	TRBJ2-1	TGTGCCAGCAGCTTACAGAATGAGCAGTTCTTC	CASSLQNEQFF
once	TRBD1	17	TRBV28	TRBJ2-7	TGTGCCAGCAGCTTGGCCGGCGGGGGACAGGGGGGCTACGAGCAGTACTTC	CASSLAGGGQGGYEQYF
NA	TRBD1	15	TRBV6-5	TRBJ2-7	TGTGCCAGCAGTTTTTCCGGGACAGGCTGGGGCGAGCAGTACTTC	CASSFSGTGWGEQYF
NA	TRBD1	16	TRBV5-4	TRBJ2-2	TGTGCCAGCAGCCGTACAGGGACAGGGGATACCGGGGAGCTGTTTTTT	CASSRTGTGDTGELFF
NA	TRBD2	18	TRBV9	TRBJ2-1	TGTGCCAGCAGCGAGACAGGGCTAGCGGGGGCCTCCTACAATGAGCAGTTCTTC	CASSETGLAGASYNEQFF
few	TRBD1	15	TRBV7-2	TRBJ1-1	TGTGCCAGCAGCTTAGAGGGGGCACGGGTCACTGAAGCTTTCTTT	CASSLEGARVTEAFF
NA	NA	14	TRBV11-2	TRBJ2-7	TGTGCCAGCAGCCACGGAGCCCGGAGAGAAAGACAGTACTTC	CASSHGARRERQYF
NA	NA	12	TRBV6-2/TRBV6-3	TRBJ2-7	TGTGCCAGCAGCCCCGGGACTCGGGAGCAGTACTTC	CASSPGTREQYF
NA	TRBD2	15	TRBV7-2	TRBJ2-1	TGTGCCAGCAGCTTAGCAGGCCTAGCGGTCAATGAGCAGTTCTTC	CASSLAGLAVNEQFF
NA	NA	14	TRBV18	TRBJ1-3	TGTGCCAGCTCACTCCAGGGATATGGAAACACCATATATTTT	CASSLQGYGNTIYF
NA	TRBD2	16	TRBV28	TRBJ2-5	TGTGCCAGCAGCGGCCCTAGCGGGGGGACTCAAGAGACCCAGTACTTC	CASSGPSGGTQETQYF
few	TRBD1	15	TRBV7-2	TRBJ2-1	TGTGCCAGCAGCCCTGAGACAGGGCGGTGGAATGAGCAGTTCTTC	CASSPETGRWNEQFF
NA	NA	14	TRBV7-2	TRBJ2-7	TGTGCCAGCAGCTCAGGGCGCAGCTCCTACGAGCAGTACTTC	CASSSGRSSYEQYF
NA	NA	14	TRBV10-2	TRBJ1-1	TGCGCCAGCAGTGGAGGACAGTTGAACACTGAAGCTTTCTTT	CASSGGQLNTEAFF
NA	NA	15	TRBV3-1/TRBV3-2	TRBJ2-5	TGTGCCAGCAGCCAAGTTAGCGGACCTCAAGAGACCCAGTACTTC	CASSQVSGPQETQYF
NA	NA	13	TRBV19	TRBJ2-6	TGTGCCAGTACCCGCTCTGGGGCCAACGTCCTGACTTTC	CASTRSGANVLTF
NA	NA	15	TRBV9	TRBJ2-1	TGTGCCAGCAGCGTATTGGGCATCTCCTACAATGAGCAGTTCTTC	CASSVLGISYNEQFF
NA	NA	14	TRBV18	TRBJ1-5	TGTGCCAGCTCACCAAACCAGGTCAATCAGCCCCAGCATTTT	CASSPNQVNQPQHF
NA	TRBD2	13	TRBV16	TRBJ2-5	TGTGCCAGCAGCCTGGGACTAGCGGAGACCCAGTACTTC	CASSLGLAETQYF
once	NA	13	TRBV19	TRBJ1-1	TGTGCCAGTAGTATGAAGTCAGGCCGGGAAGCTTTCTTT	CASSMKSGREAFF
NA	NA	15	TRBV6-5	TRBJ1-1	TGTGCCAGCAGTTTTGAAGCTCGGGGGAAAACTGAAGCTTTCTTT	CASSFEARGKTEAFF
NA	TRBD2	16	TRBV7-2	TRBJ2-5	TGTGCCAGCAGCTTAGGGGTGTACCCGGGGGGAGAGACCCAGTACTTC	CASSLGVYPGGETQYF
NA	NA	19	TRBV3-1/TRBV3-2	TRBJ2-6	TGTGCCAGCAGCCAAGACGCCGTAGTCCGCGGCTCTGGGGCCAACGTCCTGACTTTC	CASSQDAVVRGSGANVLTF
NA	TRBD2	17	TRBV18	TRBJ2-7	TGTGCCAGCTCACCGCCTAGCGGGGTCGGAAGCTCCTACGAGCAGTACTTC	CASSPPSGVGSSYEQYF
NA	TRBD1	16	TRBV5-4	TRBJ2-6	TGTGCCAGCAGCATCCAGGGGGCTAACGGGGCCAACGTCCTGACTTTC	CASSIQGANGANVLTF
NA	TRBD2	21	TRBV19	TRBJ2-1	TGTGCCAGAAGGGGTTCGGGGACTAGCGGCGACCTAAAAAGCTCCTACAATGAGCAGTTCTTC	CARRGSGTSGDLKSSYNEQFF
NA	TRBD2	15	TRBV9	TRBJ2-5	TGTGCCAGCAGCGTAGATGGGCTAGCGGGAGAGACCCAGTACTTC	CASSVDGLAGETQYF
once	NA	12	TRBV11-2	TRBJ2-1	TGTGCCAGCAGGGGATACGGGGATGAGCAGTTCTTC	CASRGYGDEQFF